This is a list of T cell receptor beta chains from one sample in a study of T cell repertoires in cytomegalovirus infection. These TCRs' antigens remain unknown. TCRdb reprocessed the reads via MiXCR and lists one record per CDR3 protein. The sample shows roughly 340,000 distinct CDR3 sequences, just under 30% of them seen only once. This specimen was cultured PBMCs, taken from culture after CMV antigen stimulation. These receptors originate from a human donor in good health (CMV status not recorded). Some clones in this sample may be carry-over from other donors' samples. CDR3s include the opening cysteine and the closing phenylalanine or tryptophan. A D gene is named only where the DNA matches it firmly. Where a row states a size, it is once, few, many or the class of an expanded clone; other rows omit it.

cdr3_nt: TGTGCCAGCAGTCCCACAGGGGGCTCGTATGGCTACACCTTC
cdr3_aa: CASSPTGGSYGYTF
v_call: TRBV7-9
j_call: TRBJ1-2
d_call: TRBD1
clone_size: few
cdr3_length: 14

cdr3_nt: TGTGCCAGCAGCTTACGGGGGGAGAACACTGAAGCTTTCTTT
cdr3_aa: CASSLRGENTEAFF
v_call: TRBV7-6
j_call: TRBJ1-1
d_call: NA
clone_size: NA
cdr3_length: 14

cdr3_nt: TGTGCCAGCAGTCCCTGGGAGGACTCTGAGCAGTTCTTC
cdr3_aa: CASSPWEDSEQFF
v_call: TRBV7-3
j_call: TRBJ2-1
d_call: NA
clone_size: NA
cdr3_length: 13

cdr3_nt: TGTGCCATCAGTTACGGACAGGGGGCGAACTCTGGGCAGTACTTC
cdr3_aa: CAISYGQGANSGQYF
v_call: TRBV10-3
j_call: TRBJ2-7
d_call: TRBD1
clone_size: few
cdr3_length: 15

cdr3_nt: TGTGCCAGCAGCTTAGCTCGTGGGTCCTATGGCTACACCTTC
cdr3_aa: CASSLARGSYGYTF
v_call: TRBV7-2
j_call: TRBJ1-2
d_call: NA
clone_size: many
cdr3_length: 14

cdr3_nt: TGTGCCAGCAGCGAGGGGGGGAGAGGCGAGCAGTACTTC
cdr3_aa: CASSEGGRGEQYF
v_call: TRBV9
j_call: TRBJ2-7
d_call: NA
clone_size: few
cdr3_length: 13

cdr3_nt: TGTGCCATCAGTGAAGGGGACGAGGACGGCTACACCTTC
cdr3_aa: CAISEGDEDGYTF
v_call: TRBV10-3
j_call: TRBJ1-2
d_call: NA
clone_size: few
cdr3_length: 13

cdr3_nt: TGCAGTGCTAGGACAAGGCCCACCTACGAGCAGTACTTC
cdr3_aa: CSARTRPTYEQYF
v_call: TRBV20-1
j_call: TRBJ2-7
d_call: NA
clone_size: few
cdr3_length: 13

cdr3_nt: TGTGCCAGCAGTTCCACGACAGGGGGAAATGAAAAACTGTTTTTT
cdr3_aa: CASSSTTGGNEKLFF
v_call: TRBV6-6
j_call: TRBJ1-4
d_call: TRBD1
clone_size: NA
cdr3_length: 15

cdr3_nt: TGTGCCAGTATGGACAGGAGCTCCTACGAGCAGTACTTC
cdr3_aa: CASMDRSSYEQYF
v_call: TRBV19
j_call: TRBJ2-7
d_call: TRBD1
clone_size: few
cdr3_length: 13

cdr3_nt: TGTGCCAGCAGTTTCCAGGATCAGCCCCAGCATTTT
cdr3_aa: CASSFQDQPQHF
v_call: TRBV27
j_call: TRBJ1-5
d_call: NA
clone_size: NA
cdr3_length: 12

cdr3_nt: TGTGCCAGCAGTGATCCGACAGGGGAGGAGACCCAGTACTTC
cdr3_aa: CASSDPTGEETQYF
v_call: TRBV28
j_call: TRBJ2-5
d_call: TRBD1
clone_size: many
cdr3_length: 14

cdr3_nt: TGTGCCAGCAGGATGCCGGGCACAGATACGCAGTATTTT
cdr3_aa: CASRMPGTDTQYF
v_call: TRBV6-1
j_call: TRBJ2-3
d_call: NA
clone_size: NA
cdr3_length: 13

cdr3_nt: TGTGCCAGCAGCGTAGATTACGAGAACACCGGGGAGCTGTTTTTT
cdr3_aa: CASSVDYENTGELFF
v_call: TRBV9
j_call: TRBJ2-2
d_call: NA
clone_size: NA
cdr3_length: 15

cdr3_nt: TGTGCCAGCAGACCCCTCGGGGATATAGATTCACCCCTCCACTTT
cdr3_aa: CASRPLGDIDSPLHF
v_call: TRBV27
j_call: TRBJ1-6
d_call: NA
clone_size: NA
cdr3_length: 15

cdr3_nt: TGCAGTGCCCCTATTGACCGTGGCGGGAGATATACTAGCACAGATACGCAGTATTTT
cdr3_aa: CSAPIDRGGRYTSTDTQYF
v_call: TRBV20-1
j_call: TRBJ2-3
d_call: TRBD2
clone_size: NA
cdr3_length: 19

cdr3_nt: TGTGCCAGCAGCCTCCTAGCGGGAGGATACAATGAGCAGTTCTTC
cdr3_aa: CASSLLAGGYNEQFF
v_call: TRBV7-6
j_call: TRBJ2-1
d_call: TRBD2
clone_size: many
cdr3_length: 15

cdr3_nt: TGTGCCAGCAGCTCAATTAGGGGAAACGAGCAGTACTTC
cdr3_aa: CASSSIRGNEQYF
v_call: TRBV7-2
j_call: TRBJ2-7
d_call: NA
clone_size: NA
cdr3_length: 13

cdr3_nt: TGTGCCAGTAGTCTGCGGGGGGCCCACGAGCAGTACTTC
cdr3_aa: CASSLRGAHEQYF
v_call: TRBV19
j_call: TRBJ2-7
d_call: TRBD2
clone_size: NA
cdr3_length: 13

cdr3_nt: TGTGCCAGCAGCCCGACTTTAACTAGCACAGATACGCAGTATTTT
cdr3_aa: CASSPTLTSTDTQYF
v_call: TRBV7-9
j_call: TRBJ2-3
d_call: NA
clone_size: NA
cdr3_length: 15

cdr3_nt: TGTGCCAGCAGTTCCCAGCGGGAGAGGGTCTACGAGCAGTACTTC
cdr3_aa: CASSSQRERVYEQYF
v_call: TRBV6-5
j_call: TRBJ2-7
d_call: TRBD2
clone_size: few
cdr3_length: 15

cdr3_nt: TGCAGTGCTAGGACGGGAGGGCACGAGCAGTACTTC
cdr3_aa: CSARTGGHEQYF
v_call: TRBV20-1
j_call: TRBJ2-7
d_call: TRBD2
clone_size: few
cdr3_length: 12

cdr3_nt: TGTGCCAGCAGCTCTGGGACAGGGGGCAGGACTGAAGCTTTCTTT
cdr3_aa: CASSSGTGGRTEAFF
v_call: TRBV28
j_call: TRBJ1-1
d_call: TRBD1
clone_size: NA
cdr3_length: 15

cdr3_nt: TGTGCCAGCAGGGAAGGGCGGGACCTATCCTACGAGCAGTACTTC
cdr3_aa: CASREGRDLSYEQYF
v_call: TRBV6-1
j_call: TRBJ2-7
d_call: NA
clone_size: NA
cdr3_length: 15

cdr3_nt: TGTGCCAGCAGCTGGGGACAGGGTATCACTGAAGCTTTCTTT
cdr3_aa: CASSWGQGITEAFF
v_call: TRBV7-4
j_call: TRBJ1-1
d_call: TRBD1
clone_size: few
cdr3_length: 14

cdr3_nt: TGTGCCAGCAGCTTCGGGGGCACAGATACGCAGTATTTT
cdr3_aa: CASSFGGTDTQYF
v_call: TRBV7-3
j_call: TRBJ2-3
d_call: NA
clone_size: many
cdr3_length: 13

cdr3_nt: TGTGCCAGCAGCTTAAGCACAACCTCTGGAAACACCATATATTTT
cdr3_aa: CASSLSTTSGNTIYF
v_call: TRBV7-8
j_call: TRBJ1-3
d_call: NA
clone_size: many
cdr3_length: 15

cdr3_nt: TGTGCCAGCAGCCAACAGGGGGCGTATGGCTACACCTTC
cdr3_aa: CASSQQGAYGYTF
v_call: TRBV13
j_call: TRBJ1-2
d_call: TRBD1
clone_size: NA
cdr3_length: 13

cdr3_nt: TGTGCCAGCAGCATAGCGAGGGAAAAACTGTTTTTT
cdr3_aa: CASSIAREKLFF
v_call: TRBV7-6
j_call: TRBJ1-4
d_call: NA
clone_size: NA
cdr3_length: 12

cdr3_nt: TGTGCCAGCAGCTCAGGCATAGGAGTGGTGGGCACTGAAGCTTTCTTT
cdr3_aa: CASSSGIGVVGTEAFF
v_call: TRBV7-9
j_call: TRBJ1-1
d_call: NA
clone_size: NA
cdr3_length: 16

cdr3_nt: TGTGCCAGCAGCCTCAGGCCGCAGGAATATGGCATTGAGCAGTTCTTC
cdr3_aa: CASSLRPQEYGIEQFF
v_call: TRBV7-2
j_call: TRBJ2-1
d_call: NA
clone_size: NA
cdr3_length: 16

cdr3_nt: NA
cdr3_aa: CASSFLAAQAFF
v_call: TRBV12-3/TRBV12-4
j_call: TRBJ1-1
d_call: NA
clone_size: few
cdr3_length: 12

cdr3_nt: TGTGCCAGCAGTCCACCCCCCGGGACTAGTATGGGAATCTACAATGAGCAGTTCTTC
cdr3_aa: CASSPPPGTSMGIYNEQFF
v_call: TRBV6-2/TRBV6-3
j_call: TRBJ2-1
d_call: TRBD2
clone_size: few
cdr3_length: 19

cdr3_nt: TGCAGTGCTAGAGAAGGGGATTACGAGCAGTACTTC
cdr3_aa: CSAREGDYEQYF
v_call: TRBV20-1
j_call: TRBJ2-7
d_call: NA
clone_size: few
cdr3_length: 12